The 26 T cell receptor beta chains reported below all come from one sample, sequenced in a study of cytomegalovirus exposure and HLA in healthy donors. 60 Vbeta and 13 Jbeta primers were used in PCR. Assay used: immunoSEQ multiplex PCR; TCRdb lists only in-frame clones, some missing. This table has roughly 180,000 clones, over 75% appearing once. The sample consisted of PBMCs. These receptors all stem from a middle-aged man in good health and CMV-seropositive.

This rearrangement joins TRBV10-2 to TRBJ1-5; TRBD1 is a possible D gene (5 bases). V was pared by 5 bases and J by 0 bases, with 8 bases between. CDR3 size: 14 residues. Germline CDR1 WSHSY, CDR2 SAAADI. The CDR3 bases are TGCGCCAGCAGTTTAGGGGTTAGCAATCAGCCCCAGCATTTT. It yields the protein CASSLGVSNQPQHF.

The chain uses TRBV6-1 and TRBJ2-2, with no clear D. V lost 4 bases and J 1 base, leaving 7 bases between the germline ends. This CDR3 is 14 amino acids long. Germline V gene data show CDR1 as MNHNS and CDR2 as SASEGT. The CDR3 DNA is TGTGCCAGCAGTGCCGTCCTGAACACCGGGGAGCTGTTTTTT. It translates to CASSAVLNTGELFF.

CDR3 in amino acids: CAISDPGTGREKLFF. CDR3 nucleotides: TGTGCCATCAGTGATCCCGGGACAGGGCGTGAAAAACTGTTTTTT. The chain uses TRBV10-3 and TRBJ1-4; the match to TRBD1 covers 9 bases. In germline, CDR1 is ENHRY, CDR2 SYGVKD. The CDR3 sequence is 15 residues long. V trimming: 3 bases; J trimming: 7 bases; junction bases outside the gene matches: 6.

The genes are TRBV7-2 and TRBJ2-3, with 8 bases matching TRBD2. Germline V CDR1 and CDR2: SGHTA, FQGNSA. Trimming cost V 0 bases and J 4 bases; bases outside gene matches: 6. CDR3 length: 16 residues. CDR3 amino acids: CASSLAMAGGADTQYF. The CDR3 DNA is TGTGCCAGCAGCTTAGCGATGGCGGGGGGCGCAGATACGCAGTATTTT.

V is TRBV11-2 and J is TRBJ2-7; TRBD2 might be the D (5 bases). The germline V gene encodes CDR1 SGHAT and CDR2 FQNNGV. This CDR3 has 14 amino acids. The ends were cut back, 1 base at V and 6 bases at J, with 13 bases in the middle. The CDR3 coding sequence is TGTGCCAGCAGCTTAGGAGTTCAGGCGGGCGAGCAGTACGTC. The encoded protein is CASSLGVQAGEQYV.

The rearrangement joins TRBV4-3 to TRBJ2-7; D possibly corresponds to TRBD1 (5 bases). Trimming pared 5 bases from V and 3 bases from J, leaving 14 bases between. The CDR3 covers 14 residues. From germline, CDR1 is LGHNA and CDR2 YSLEER. CDR3 amino acids: CASSSHSTDYEQYF. Written as DNA, the CDR3 is TGCGCCAGCAGCTCCCACTCGACAGACTACGAGCAGTACTTC.

Only a few counts were recorded for this clone. The CDR3 bases are TGTGCCAGCAGCGTAGGCCTAGCCCGGTACGAGCAGTACTTC. Amino acid sequence: CASSVGLARYEQYF. This chain connects TRBV9 to TRBJ2-7; tentatively, D is TRBD2 (5 bases). The CDR3 loop spans 14 amino acids. Germline V gene lookup returns CDR1 SGDLS and CDR2 YYNGEE. Trimming left V 0 bases short and J 4 bases short, with 11 bases between. The variable domain in full, completed from reference TRBV9 and TRBJ2-7, reads DSGVTQTPKHLITATGQRVTLRCSPRSGDLSVYWYQQSLDQGLQFLIQYYNGEERAKGNILERFSAQQFPDLHSELNLSSLELGDSALYFCASSVGLARYEQYFGPGTRLTVT.

The chain couples TRBV5-1 to TRBJ2-7; 10 bases are shared with TRBD1. J was trimmed by 5 bases and V by 9 bases; bases with no gene match: 11. CDR3 length: 14 residues. From germline, CDR1 is SGHRS and CDR2 YFSETQ. The CDR3 region is CATRPGQGLNEQYF. CDR3 nucleotide sequence: TGCGCCACGCGACCGGGACAGGGGTTAAACGAGCAGTACTTC.

The chain links TRBV28 to TRBJ1-1; D possibly corresponds to TRBD1 (5 bases). This CDR3 has 11 amino acids. With 6 bases removed from V and 11 bases from J, the gap between germline ends came to 13 bases. Germline CDR1 reads MDHEN; CDR2 reads SYDVKM. For the CDR3, the DNA is TGTGCCAGCAGCCCCTCCGGGGGGGCTTTCTTT. Encoded protein: CASSPSGGAFF.

The chain uses TRBV5-6 and TRBJ2-7, with 8 nucleotides matching TRBD1. Germline CDR1 SGHDT, CDR2 YYEEEE. The CDR3 covers 14 residues. V dropped 3 bases and J dropped 2; count of bases not matched to a gene: 4. The CDR3, as DNA: TGTGCCAGCAGCTCAGGGACAGGTACCTACGAGCAGTACTTC. Amino acid sequence: CASSSGTGTYEQYF.

In nucleotides, the CDR3 is TGTGCCAGCAGTGTCCGGGACAGGGGTTACGAGCAGTACGTC. This encodes CASSVRDRGYEQYV. This rearrangement joins TRBV28 to TRBJ2-7, with 10 bases that match TRBD1. This CDR3 region has 14 residues. Germline V gene data show CDR1 as MDHEN and CDR2 as SYDVKM. Trimming at V came to 5 bases and at J to 4 bases, leaving 5 bases not matched to a gene.

The V gene is TRBV27, the J gene TRBJ1-4; 7 bases agree with TRBD1. From germline, CDR1 is MNHEY and CDR2 SMNVEV (reference sequence). CDR3 size: 13 residues. Trimming at V came to 6 bases and at J to 10 bases, leaving 8 bases not matched to a gene. This CDR3 reads CASRGTASRKLFF. CDR3 DNA sequence: TGTGCCAGCAGGGGGACAGCAAGCCGAAAACTGTTTTTT.

In this sample, this clone turned up a few times. The chain is built from TRBV6-5 and TRBJ1-1; TRBD1 matches at 7 bases. Germline assignment: CDR1 MNHEY and CDR2 SVGAGI. V lost 5 bases to trimming and J lost 2 bases; unmatched junction nucleotides: 2. The CDR3 is 13 residues long. The CDR3 DNA follows: TGTGCCAGCAGTGACAGGGAAAACACTGAAGCTTTCTTT. This sequence encodes CASSDRENTEAFF.

The chain couples TRBV27 to TRBJ2-5; no reliable D call. Trimming removed 5 bases from V and 0 bases from J, with 13 bases in between. The CDR3 loop spans 15 amino acids. Per germline, CDR1 MNHEY and CDR2 SMNVEV (reference sequence). The CDR3 nucleotides are TGTGCCAGCAGTCCCCGGCAGAGGTACCAAGAGACCCAGTACTTC. Its translation: CASSPRQRYQETQYF.

The chain is built from TRBV28 and TRBJ1-1; TRBD1 is a possible D gene (5 bases). Trimming stripped 3 bases from V and 1 base from J, with 9 bases between. CDR3 length: 14 amino acids. Germline V gives CDR1 MDHEN, CDR2 SYDVKM. Here the CDR3 DNA reads TGTGCCAGCAGTTTGAACAGGCCGAACACTGAAGCTTTCTTT. Translating gives CASSLNRPNTEAFF.

The chain uses TRBV5-1 and TRBJ2-3; 13 nucleotides line up with TRBD2. The CDR3 length is 18 residues. In germline, CDR1 is SGHRS, CDR2 YFSETQ. The junction had 11 bases not matched to a gene; V was cut back by 5 bases and J by 2 bases. For the CDR3, the DNA is TGCGCCAGCAGACCCGGGACTAGCGGGGAGATAAACACAGATACGCAGTATTTT. This encodes CASRPGTSGEINTDTQYF.

This clone was detected only once. The chain employs TRBV7-9 and TRBJ2-2; 8 nucleotides agree with TRBD1. CDR1 SEHNR and CDR2 FQNEAQ come from the germline V gene (reference sequence). This CDR3 comprises 16 residues. The V gene end was trimmed by 4 bases and the J gene end by 0 bases; junction bases not matched to a gene: 4. CDR3 residues: CASSSTGQANTGELFF. The CDR3 nucleotides read TGTGCCAGCAGCTCTACGGGACAGGCGAACACCGGGGAGCTGTTTTTT.

This sequence joins TRBV5-1 and TRBJ1-1; perhaps TRBD1 as D (5 bases). V was shortened by 0 bases and J by 7 bases, with 7 bases between the two germline ends. Germline-derived CDR1 and CDR2 are SGHRS and YFSETQ. The CDR3 length is 12 residues. CDR3 in amino acids: CASSLGQLEAFF. DNA for the CDR3: TGCGCCAGCAGCTTGGGACAGCTTGAAGCTTTCTTT.

The chain employs TRBV27 and TRBJ1-3, with 8 bases that match TRBD1. Trimming took 3 bases from V and 2 from J; bases not matched to a gene: 3. CDR1 is MNHEY and CDR2 is SMNVEV in the germline V gene (reference sequence). This CDR3 spans 15 amino acids. CDR3 loop: CASSLGRGPGNTIYF. The CDR3 coding sequence is TGTGCCAGCAGTTTGGGCAGGGGGCCTGGAAACACCATATATTTT.

This clone showed up just once. The CDR3 loop reads CASFEWGRVGANVLTF. CDR3 coding DNA: TGTGCCAGCTTCGAATGGGGGCGGGTAGGGGCCAACGTCCTGACTTTC. The chain uses TRBV5-4 and TRBJ2-6; TRBD1 might be the D (6 bases). The germline CDR1 and CDR2 sequences are SGHNT and YYREEE (reference sequence). The V end was cut by 7 bases, the J end by 4 bases, with 18 bases between. CDR3 length: 16 amino acids.

The CDR3 here is CASSLYPTGGNYEQYV. The CDR3 nucleotides are TGTGCCAGCAGTTTATACCCGACAGGGGGAAACTACGAGCAGTACGTC. The chain couples TRBV27 to TRBJ2-7; 9 bases are shared with TRBD1. The CDR3 extends over 16 amino acids. V lost 1 base and J lost 3; bases outside the gene matches: 7. CDR1 is MNHEY, CDR2 SMNVEV, per germline (reference sequence).

The rearrangement links TRBV5-6 to TRBJ2-1, with TRBD1 matching 11 bases. J was trimmed by 9 bases and V by 4 bases; bases with no gene match: 6. Germline V gives CDR1 SGHDT, CDR2 YYEEEE. This CDR3 comprises 14 residues. The CDR3 sequence is CASSPDRGLGEQFF. The CDR3 nucleotides are TGTGCCAGCAGCCCGGACAGGGGGCTAGGTGAGCAGTTCTTC.

Comments on this clone: Mismatch with germline at one junction end may stem from a read error. The gene calls are TRBV7-9 and TRBJ1-1; 8 bases match TRBD1. CDR3 size: 15 residues. Germline CDR1 reads SEHNR; CDR2 reads FQNEAQ (reference sequence). As DNA, the CDR3 is TGTTCCAGCAGCTCTAGACAGGGGACGAACACTGAAGCTTTCTTT. Translating it yields CSSSSRQGTNTEAFF.

The V gene is TRBV6-1, the J gene TRBJ1-1; the D gene is possibly TRBD1 (6 bases). The CDR3 contains 12 residues. The ends were cut back, 8 bases at V and 3 bases at J, with 10 bases in the middle. CDR1 is MNHNS and CDR2 is SASEGT in the germline V gene. The CDR3 DNA reads TGTGCCAGCGGGCAGGGGTACACTGAAGCTTTCTTT. Its translation: CASGQGYTEAFF.

CDR3: CASSWGAYQETQYF. For the CDR3, the DNA is TGCGCCAGCAGCTGGGGAGCGTACCAAGAGACCCAGTACTTC. The chain has TRBV5-1 and TRBJ2-5; TRBD2 is a possible D gene (5 bases). The CDR3 totals 14 residues. Germline CDR1 SGHRS, CDR2 YFSETQ. The V end lost 3 bases, the J end lost 0 bases, and 9 bases lay between the germline ends.

The chain couples TRBV27 to TRBJ1-2; the D gene is possibly TRBD1 (6 bases). With 5 bases removed from V and 8 bases from J, the gap between germline ends came to 18 bases. CDR3 size: 14 residues. Per germline, CDR1 MNHEY and CDR2 SMNVEV (reference sequence). CDR3 amino acids: CASSRGDILGGYTF. The CDR3 coding sequence is TGTGCCAGCAGTCGGGGGGACATTCTGGGGGGCTACACCTTC.